The sequence of this T cell receptor beta chain was determined in a study of sequential checkpoint blockade in melanoma. Background on the study: Maintenance nivolumab came after either treatment sequence.

Germline CDR1 is MDHEN and CDR2 is SYDVKM. V was trimmed by 3 bases and J by 3 bases, leaving 15 bases between them. This CDR3 region has 16 residues. Measured with immunoSEQ multiplex PCR; TCRdb has only the in-frame clones, and not every one. The sample holds 15,000 to 20,000 clones; 50% to 65% are singletons and the top ten take approximately 16%. Specified treatment: randomized to nivolumab then ipilimumab (arm A) or the reverse (arm B). Patients had received no earlier DNA-damaging chemotherapy. Live CD3+CD8+ CD19− CD56− cells were sorted from PBMCs. This sequence joins TRBV28 and TRBJ1-5, with D perhaps TRBD1 (5 bases). The source of this sequence is a human donor with melanoma. Here the sequenced sample was CD8+ T cells sorted from blood (inferred from file names), taken from a patient given nivolumab and ipilimumab in sequence. CDR3 protein: CASSFERGGTNQPQHF. The CDR3 region has the DNA TGTGCCAGCAGTTTTGAAAGGGGAGGGACCAATCAGCCCCAGCATTTT.